Below, 29 T cell receptor beta chains from the same sample are listed, as sequenced in a study of shared clonotypes between healthy human individuals. Generated by immunoSEQ multiplex PCR, the TCRdb table keeps only in-frame clones and is missing some. The sample carries a few million clones, 85% to 95% recorded once. Sequenced: naive CD4+ T cells sorted from blood. As to subset: CD45RA+ positively selected. The receptors derive from a young man in good health.

V and J are TRBV5-1 and TRBJ1-6; D call uncertain. The V end was cut by 0 bases, the J end by 8 bases, with 9 bases between. The germline gives CDR1 SGHRS, CDR2 YFSETQ. This CDR3 is 14 amino acids long. CDR3 loop: CASSLGPPHSPLHF. For the CDR3, the DNA is TGCGCCAGCAGCTTGGGGCCCCCTCATTCACCCCTCCACTTT.

V and J are TRBV28 and TRBJ2-5; D may be TRBD1 (6 bases). The CDR3 extends over 13 amino acids. Germline CDR1 is MDHEN and CDR2 is SYDVKM. V lost 7 bases, J lost 0 bases, and 9 bases lay in between. The CDR3 loop is CASTPGDQETQYF. For the CDR3, the DNA is TGTGCCAGCACCCCAGGGGACCAAGAGACCCAGTACTTC.

The CDR3 region has the DNA TGTGCCAGCAGTTACCGAGGGACCGTCCAAGAGACCCAGTACTTC. Translating it yields CASSYRGTVQETQYF. The gene calls are TRBV6-5 and TRBJ2-5; D may correspond to TRBD1 or TRBD2 (5 bases each). Trimming removed 2 bases from V and 1 base from J, with 11 bases in between. This CDR3 has 15 residues. CDR1 MNHEY and CDR2 SVGAGI come from the germline V gene.

This chain uses TRBV6-1 with TRBJ1-5; maybe TRBD1 (5 bases). From germline, CDR1 is MNHNS and CDR2 SASEGT. The CDR3 extends over 15 amino acids. Trimming pared 9 bases from V and 6 bases from J, leaving 21 bases between. The CDR3 DNA follows: TGTGCCAGTTGGGCCCAGGGTAGCTTCGGTCAGCCCCAGCATTTT. Protein: CASWAQGSFGQPQHF.

The V gene is TRBV6-6, the J gene TRBJ2-3; D is perhaps TRBD1 or TRBD2 (7 bases each). Trimming removed 10 bases from V and 6 bases from J, with 17 bases in between. In germline, CDR1 is MNHNY, CDR2 SVGAGI (reference sequence). This CDR3 comprises 13 residues. CDR3 in amino acids: CATEQGGGDTQYF. The CDR3 DNA sequence: TGTGCCACCGAGCAGGGGGGAGGGGATACGCAGTATTTT.

A single count supports this clone. V is TRBV14 and J is TRBJ2-7, with 7 bases fitting TRBD1. Germline assignment: CDR1 SGHDN and CDR2 FVKESK. The CDR3 covers 14 residues. The trim removed 3 bases at V and 0 bases at J, leaving 2 bases unmatched. The CDR3 nucleotides read TGTGCCAGCAGCCAGGGACAGCGCTCCTACGAGCAGTACTTC. It specifies CASSQGQRSYEQYF.

V and J are TRBV14 and TRBJ1-4; tentative D call: TRBD1 (5 bases). This CDR3 has 16 amino acids. Trimming cost V 2 bases and J 3 bases, with 13 bases left between them. Germline V gene sequence: CDR1 SGHDN, CDR2 FVKESK. The CDR3 sequence: CASSQTRGMPNEKLFF. CDR3 nucleotides: TGTGCCAGCAGCCAAACGCGGGGGATGCCTAATGAAAAACTGTTTTTT.

The chain links TRBV5-1 to TRBJ1-1; perhaps TRBD1 as D (6 bases). The CDR3 runs to 14 residues. Trimming pared 2 bases from V and 4 bases from J, leaving 12 bases between. Germline V gene data show CDR1 as SGHRS and CDR2 as YFSETQ. In DNA, the CDR3 is TGCGCCAGCAGCTTACGGACAGCGCCCACTGAAGCTTTCTTT. Translated, it gives CASSLRTAPTEAFF.

Remarks on this clone: Other DNA sequences in this specimen translate into the identical CDR3. The CDR3 nucleotides are TGTGCCAGCAGCCGCACAGGGACAGATACGCAGTATTTT. As protein: CASSRTGTDTQYF. The chain joins TRBV5-4 to TRBJ2-3; perhaps TRBD1 as D (6 bases). The CDR3 contains 13 residues. With 4 bases removed from V and 3 bases from J, the gap between germline ends came to 9 bases. Germline V gene lookup returns CDR1 SGHNT and CDR2 YYREEE (reference sequence).

This clone was counted a single time. This chain joins TRBV6-1 and TRBJ1-1; D gene ambiguous. Trimming pared 6 bases from V and 1 base from J, leaving 6 bases between. This CDR3 contains 12 residues. The V gene's germline CDR1 is MNHNS and CDR2 SASEGT. CDR3 in DNA: TGTGCCAGCAGATGGACGAACACTGAAGCTTTCTTT. Translating gives CASRWTNTEAFF.

Turning to this clone: At the DNA level, this CDR3 is encoded by other sequences in the same sample as well. This chain connects TRBV6-5 to TRBJ2-7; TRBD2 is a possible D gene (5 bases). The CDR3 totals 14 residues. V shed 6 bases and J shed 1 base, with 13 bases lying between them. Per the germline V gene, CDR1 is MNHEY and CDR2 is SVGAGI. CDR3 in amino acids: CASSRLAGSYEQYF. The CDR3 DNA is TGTGCCAGCAGCCGGCTAGCTGGTTCCTACGAGCAGTACTTC.

The chain recombines TRBV18 with TRBJ2-7; 11 bases fit TRBD2. CDR1 and CDR2 from the germline V gene are KGHSH and LQKENI. J lost 6 bases, V lost 6 bases, and 16 bases had no gene match. The CDR3 extends over 17 amino acids. The CDR3 nucleotides read TGTGCCAGCTCGCAGGTCGGGCTAGCGGGAGGTCCCGTCGAGCAGTACTTC. This gives the protein CASSQVGLAGGPVEQYF.

V is TRBV18 and J is TRBJ2-7; 13 nucleotides align to TRBD2. V was pared by 2 bases and J by 5 bases, with 3 bases of the junction left unmatched. Looked up from germline, CDR1 is KGHSH and CDR2 is LQKENI. The length of the CDR3 is 15 residues. Here the CDR3 reads CASSPRTSGSHEQYF. The CDR3 DNA is TGTGCCAGCTCACCAAGGACTAGCGGGAGCCACGAGCAGTACTTC.

The V and J genes are TRBV27 and TRBJ2-7; D not resolved. This CDR3 is 14 amino acids long. The V end lost 8 bases, the J end lost 1 base, and 15 bases lay between the germline ends. Germline V lookup: CDR1 MNHEY, CDR2 SMNVEV (reference sequence). In DNA, the CDR3 is TGTGCCAGCTCGACCAATGGGCTATCCTACGAGCAGTACTTC. This gives the protein CASSTNGLSYEQYF.

V usage is TRBV2 and J usage is TRBJ2-7; 9 bases are shared with TRBD1. The CDR3 is 14 residues long. J lost 3 bases, V lost 4 bases, and 4 bases had no gene match. Per germline, CDR1 SNHLY and CDR2 FYNNEI. The CDR3 DNA is TGTGCCAGCAGTGGACAGGGGGTCGGCTACGAGCAGTACTTC. This sequence encodes CASSGQGVGYEQYF.

The chain has TRBV19 and TRBJ2-6; D uncertain. V lost 6 bases, J lost 4 bases, and 7 bases lay in between. Germline CDR1 is LNHDA and CDR2 is SQIVND (reference sequence). This CDR3 region has 13 residues. This CDR3 is CASSQAGANVLTF. The CDR3 DNA reads as TGTGCCAGTAGCCAGGCCGGGGCCAACGTCCTGACTTTC.

The V call is TRBV19, the J call TRBJ2-3, with D perhaps given as TRBD1 or TRBD2 (7 bases each). The CDR3 totals 15 residues. In germline, CDR1 is LNHDA, CDR2 SQIVND (reference sequence). Deletions cut 3 bases from V and 7 bases from J, with 17 bases between. CDR3 sequence: CASSMEGASGNTQYF. CDR3 nucleotides: TGTGCCAGTAGTATGGAGGGGGCTAGCGGAAATACGCAGTATTTT.

The rearrangement uses TRBV7-2 and TRBJ2-7, with no clear D. The CDR3 is 14 amino acids. Germline-derived CDR1 and CDR2 are SGHTA and FQGNSA. Deletions cut 2 bases from V and 1 base from J, with 9 bases between. The CDR3 loop is CASSLSPGSYEQYF. The CDR3 DNA reads TGTGCCAGCAGCTTAAGCCCGGGTTCCTACGAGCAGTACTTC.

The genes are TRBV14 and TRBJ2-3; D is ambiguous. This CDR3 is built from 15 residues. Trimming left V 3 bases short and J 2 bases short, with 12 bases between. The germline gives CDR1 SGHDN, CDR2 FVKESK. CDR3 sequence (DNA): TGTGCCAGCAGCCAGCTAGACTCTACCACAGATACGCAGTATTTT. Residues: CASSQLDSTTDTQYF. Based on the CDR3 plus reference TRBV14 and TRBJ2-3, the full variable domain is EAGVTQFPSHSVIEKGQTVTLRCDPISGHDNLYWYRRVMGKEIKFLLHFVKESKQDESGMPNNRFLAERTGGTYSTLKVQPAELEDSGVYFCASSQLDSTTDTQYFGPGTRLTVL.

The V call is TRBV6-6, the J call TRBJ1-2; 7 nucleotides agree with TRBD1. This CDR3 contains 15 residues. After removal of 0 bases from V and 7 bases from J, the junction contained 8 bases not matched to a gene. CDR1 is MNHNY and CDR2 is SVGAGI in the germline V gene (reference sequence). As DNA, the CDR3 is TGTGCCAGCAGTTACTCAACAGGGGAGATTGGTGGCTACACCTTC. This gives the protein CASSYSTGEIGGYTF.

This rearrangement joins TRBV4-2 to TRBJ2-5; D is tentatively TRBD1 or TRBD2 (6 bases each). Trimming took off 0 bases at V and 1 base at J, with 12 bases between the two ends. Germline-derived CDR1 and CDR2 are LGHNA and YNFKEQ. The CDR3 runs 16 residues. In DNA form, the CDR3 reads TGTGCCAGCAGCCAAGAAGGGGGGAGAGCCCAAGAGACCCAGTACTTC. Amino acids: CASSQEGGRAQETQYF.

The chain has TRBV29-1 and TRBJ2-1; D is possibly TRBD2 (5 bases). Germline V gives CDR1 SQVTM, CDR2 ANQGSEA. The germline V and J ends were trimmed by 2 bases and 9 bases, with 8 bases remaining between them. There are 11 residues in the CDR3. In nucleotides, the CDR3 is TGCAGCGTTGAAATCGGGGTTGAGCAGTTCTTC. As protein: CSVEIGVEQFF.

For the CDR3, the DNA is TGTGCCAGCACCCCAGGGACGAAACAGGGGACCCAAGAGACCCAGTACTTC. Translation: CASTPGTKQGTQETQYF. This sequence joins TRBV7-9 and TRBJ2-5; TRBD1 matches 7 bases. The germline V gene encodes CDR1 SEHNR and CDR2 FQNEAQ (reference sequence). This CDR3 has 17 residues. V was pared by 7 bases and J by 1 base, with 15 bases of the junction left unmatched.

On this clone itself: Other DNA sequences in the same sample also yield this CDR3. The V and J genes are TRBV4-1 and TRBJ1-4; D gene unclear. Trimming took off 4 bases at V and 8 bases at J, with 8 bases between the two ends. Germline V CDR1 and CDR2: MGHRA, YSYEKL. The CDR3 runs 12 residues. The CDR3 sequence: CASSRPLEKLFF. Here the CDR3 DNA reads TGCGCCAGCAGCCGCCCCTTAGAAAAACTGTTTTTT.

This chain links TRBV5-4 with TRBJ2-1; 10 positions agree with TRBD1. After removal of 4 bases from V and 8 bases from J, the junction contained 9 bases not matched to a gene. CDR3 length equals 15 residues. Germline assignment: CDR1 SGHNT and CDR2 YYREEE (reference sequence). This chain's CDR3 is CASSVSRTGGYEQFF. CDR3 in DNA: TGTGCCAGCAGCGTCTCTAGGACAGGGGGATATGAGCAGTTCTTC. Supplemented by reference TRBV5-4 and TRBJ2-1, the full variable domain reads ETGVTQSPTHLIKTRGQQVTLRCSSQSGHNTVSWYQQALGQGPQFIFQYYREEENGRGNFPPRFSGLQFPNYSSELNVNALELDDSALYLCASSVSRTGGYEQFFGPGTRLTVL.

The chain uses TRBV30 and TRBJ1-1; D is perhaps TRBD1 (6 bases). Trimming removed 2 bases from V and 5 bases from J, with 12 bases in between. CDR1 GTSNPN and CDR2 SVGIG come from the germline V gene (reference sequence). The CDR3 runs to 13 residues. CDR3 amino acids: CAWSRTGWTEAFF. The CDR3 DNA sequence: TGTGCCTGGAGTCGTACAGGGTGGACTGAAGCTTTCTTT.

V gene TRBV18 combines with J gene TRBJ1-5; TRBD1 might be the D (6 bases). V was shortened by 6 bases and J by 8 bases, with 14 bases between the two germline ends. CDR1 KGHSH and CDR2 LQKENI come from the germline V gene. The CDR3 loop spans 13 amino acids. CDR3 region: CASSPGHGEPQHF. CDR3 in DNA: TGTGCCAGCTCGCCGGGACACGGCGAGCCCCAGCATTTT.

The V gene is TRBV7-6, the J gene TRBJ2-2; 7 nucleotides line up with TRBD1. CDR1 is SGHVS and CDR2 is FNYEAQ in the germline V gene. V shed 4 bases, J shed 2 bases, and the junction held 7 bases outside the gene matches. The CDR3 contains 16 residues. The CDR3 protein is CASSSAGTVNTGELFF. As DNA, the CDR3 is TGTGCCAGCAGCTCAGCCGGGACAGTAAACACCGGGGAGCTGTTTTTT.

This clone was picked up one time. The chain is built from TRBV5-4 and TRBJ2-3; 8 bases align to TRBD2. V dropped 3 bases and J dropped 4; count of bases not matched to a gene: 4. The CDR3 covers 14 residues. The germline V gene encodes CDR1 SGHNT and CDR2 YYREEE (reference sequence). The CDR3 loop reads CASSYGLAADTQYF. The CDR3 DNA reads TGTGCCAGCAGCTACGGACTAGCAGCAGATACGCAGTATTTT.